This T cell receptor (beta chain) was observed in a study of post-analysis software for immune sequencing data (dated by TCRdb to the mid-2010s). For the wider study: The recorded disease courses included relapsing-remitting, secondary progressive and progressive-relapsing multiple sclerosis, and some patients had no subtype annotation. A subset of samples was prepared in parallel using single-end sample barcoding, then pooled and co-amplified after Illumina adapter ligation. Patient repertoires were compared against roughly 10 previously published healthy control repertoires from donors aged 6 to 25 years.

Beyond this particular receptor, the publication reports: Compared with controls, multiple sclerosis patients had significantly lower normalized Chao1 diversity, a finding suggesting substantial peripheral T-cell clonal expansion. The control group was slightly older than the multiple sclerosis patient group. Direct clustering with F measure revealed strong co-clustering of samples prepared in the same batch, which led to a batch-effect correction. Patients showed significantly higher frequencies than controls for a handful of TRBV segments, among them TRBV5-6, TRBV5-1 and TRBV20-1.

From the cysteine up to the phenylalanine, the CDR3 has a length of 16 residues. CDR3 DNA is the only sequence kept; it has 48 bases, read in frame from the first base. Clipping removes 3 bases from V and 6 bases from J, with 7 as the unmatched junction base count. To demonstrate the VDJtools post-analysis software, TCR beta repertoires were profiled from the peripheral blood of roughly 12 young patients with multiple sclerosis. The multiple sclerosis patients were children and adolescents ranging in age from about 6 to 17 years. Receptors were amplified or captured by PCR. Sequencing was carried out with an Illumina HiSeq 2500. Unique molecular identifiers were incorporated into TCR beta cDNA libraries to reduce PCR and sequencing biases. Per 1 to 10 million input T cells, 500,000 or so cDNA molecules were obtained, such that each molecule approximated one T cell. The same protocol used for the earlier healthy control dataset was applied to prepare and sequence the patient libraries. Within a given batch, samples were prepared together, multiplexed and sequenced on the same HiSeq lane. Per the source publication's procedure: MIGEC handled the raw barcoded reads, throwing out single-read molecular identifier groups before consensus assembly and CDR3 extraction. Clonotype tables were post-analysed with VDJtools, normalizing diversity by down-sampling all datasets to the smallest sample size. To correct batch-related cross-sample contamination, repertoire overlap clustering matched CDR3 amino acid sequences but not nucleotide sequences. The public sequencing data were trimmed at Q25 with fastp and processed into clonotypes with MiXCR by TCRdb, which kept only in-frame beta chains. Under each unique CDR3 protein, matching rows form one entry showing the most common genes and DNA. TCRdb's processing, not the study's, gives the V and J calls here. Recorded for this sample are hundreds of thousands of distinct CDR3 sequences; approximately 59% of them occurred a single time. About 11% of the sample rests with the top ten.

A remark on this clonotype: No cognate antigen has been identified for it. No base-level quality is on record; no much larger clone is a single base apart.

The sequence was collected from a girl aged 2-15 years with multiple sclerosis. Material for sequencing was blood. The chain links TRBV12-3 or TRBV12-4 with TRBJ1-6; 8 bases in the middle match TRBD1. The nucleotides read TGTGCCAGCAGTTTCGGGACAGGCGTGCTTAATTCACCCCTCCACTTT. Its protein is CASSFGTGVLNSPLHF.